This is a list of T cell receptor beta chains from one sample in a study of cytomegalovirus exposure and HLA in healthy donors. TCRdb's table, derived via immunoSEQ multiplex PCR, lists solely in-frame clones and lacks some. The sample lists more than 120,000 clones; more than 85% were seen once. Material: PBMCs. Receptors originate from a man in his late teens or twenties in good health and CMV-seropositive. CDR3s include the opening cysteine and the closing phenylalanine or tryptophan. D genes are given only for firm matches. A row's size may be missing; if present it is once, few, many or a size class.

CASSESGTNTGELFF,TGTGCCAGCAGTGAATCAGGGACAAACACCGGGGAGCTGTTTTTT,NA,NA,TRBJ2-2,TRBV6-4
CASSNRRTGGGSPLHF,TGTGCCAGCAGCAACAGGCGGACAGGGGGGGGTTCACCCCTCCACTTT,TRBD1,NA,TRBJ1-6,TRBV7-9
CASRQTGSPEAFF,TGTGCCAGCAGACAGACAGGGTCCCCTGAAGCTTTCTTT,TRBD1,NA,TRBJ1-1,TRBV6-5
CASRGTVSYEQYF,TGTGCCAGCAGGGGGACAGTCTCCTACGAGCAGTACTTC,TRBD1,NA,TRBJ2-7,TRBV6-1
CASSLVWESGELFF,TGTGCCAGCAGCTTAGTGTGGGAGTCCGGGGAGCTGTTTTTT,NA,NA,TRBJ2-2,TRBV7-6
CASSLGGTSFYNEQFF,TGTGCCAGCAGCTTGGGGGGGACTAGCTTTTACAATGAGCAGTTCTTC,TRBD2,NA,TRBJ2-1,TRBV5-4
CASSLRGDRVDGYTF,TGTGCCAGCAGCTTACGTGGAGACAGGGTCGATGGCTACACCTTC,TRBD1,NA,TRBJ1-2,TRBV11-3
CASSLSGRIYNEQFF,TGTGCCAGCAGCCTTAGCGGGAGGATTTACAATGAGCAGTTCTTC,TRBD2,NA,TRBJ2-1,TRBV6-6
CASSLGPSGQNQPQHF,TGCGCCAGCAGCTTGGGCCCCTCGGGACAGAATCAGCCCCAGCATTTT,TRBD1,NA,TRBJ1-5,TRBV5-1
CASSRTSGGLLKPYEQYF,TGTGCCAGCAGTCGGACTAGCGGGGGCCTCTTGAAACCCTACGAGCAGTACTTC,TRBD2,NA,TRBJ2-7,TRBV2
CASRPRHKLDSGPYNEQFF,TGTGCCAGCAGGCCACGACATAAACTGGACAGTGGGCCCTACAATGAGCAGTTCTTC,NA,NA,TRBJ2-1,TRBV2
CASRDFRTPGNTIYF,TGTGCCAGCAGAGACTTCCGGACTCCTGGAAACACCATATATTTT,NA,NA,TRBJ1-3,TRBV7-2
CASLGFKLHYF,TGCGCCAGCCTCGGGTTCAAGTTGCACTATTTT,NA,once,TRBJ2-3,TRBV10-2
CASSFLTGELFF,TGCGCCAGCAGCTTTTTAACCGGGGAGCTGTTTTTT,NA,NA,TRBJ2-2,TRBV5-1
CASSISTPGQLYPNYGYTF,TGTGCCAGTAGTATTTCGACTCCGGGACAGCTCTACCCTAACTATGGCTACACCTTC,TRBD1,NA,TRBJ1-2,TRBV19
CASSGWTGNGYTF,TGTGCCAGCAGCGGATGGACAGGAAATGGCTACACCTTC,TRBD1,NA,TRBJ1-2,TRBV9
CASSLVSRMNTEAFF,TGTGCCAGCAGCTTAGTCTCGAGGATGAACACTGAAGCTTTCTTT,NA,NA,TRBJ1-1,TRBV7-2
CASSFAPGSVYEQYF,TGTGCCAGCAGCTTCGCTCCGGGATCCGTCTACGAGCAGTACTTC,NA,NA,TRBJ2-7,TRBV7-2
CASKLGGQGNTEAFF,TGTGCCAGTAAGTTGGGGGGACAGGGGAACACTGAAGCTTTCTTT,TRBD1,NA,TRBJ1-1,TRBV19
CASSRDSGAEAFF,TGTGCCAGCAGCAGGGACAGCGGAGCTGAAGCTTTCTTT,TRBD1,NA,TRBJ1-1,TRBV11-3
CAWIGGFDTEAFF,TGTGCCTGGATCGGGGGTTTCGACACTGAAGCTTTCTTT,NA,NA,TRBJ1-1,TRBV30
CASSYIAGGPLEQFF,TGTGCCAGCAGCTATATAGCGGGAGGCCCCCTTGAGCAGTTCTTC,TRBD2,NA,TRBJ2-1,TRBV7-6
CASSVKFSGGAADTQYF,TGTGCCAGCAGTGTGAAGTTTAGCGGGGGGGCGGCAGATACGCAGTATTTT,TRBD2,NA,TRBJ2-3,TRBV6-1
CASSLAGQGDADTQYF,TGCGCCAGCAGCTTGGCCGGACAGGGAGATGCAGATACGCAGTATTTT,TRBD1,NA,TRBJ2-3,TRBV5-1
CASSLWTGEKDTQYF,TGTGCCAGCAGTTTATGGACAGGGGAGAAAGATACGCAGTATTTT,TRBD1,once,TRBJ2-3,TRBV27
CASSDRGAAGNTIYF,TGTGCCAGCAGTGACCGGGGAGCGGCGGGAAACACCATATATTTT,NA,NA,TRBJ1-3,TRBV6-1
CASSFRYSGRLQSGNTIYF,TGTGCCAGCAGCTTTCGGTACTCCGGGAGGCTACAATCTGGAAACACCATATATTTT,NA,NA,TRBJ1-3,TRBV11-2
CASSSNPQGTKNIQYF,TGCGCCAGCAGCTCGAACCCACAGGGAACCAAAAACATTCAGTACTTC,NA,NA,TRBJ2-4,TRBV5-1
CASSVVGGPWNEQFF,TGTGCCAGCAGCGTAGTGGGGGGGCCTTGGAATGAGCAGTTCTTC,NA,once,TRBJ2-1,TRBV9
CASSLEQGRRSNQPQHF,TGCGCCAGCAGCTTGGAGCAGGGAAGGCGTAGCAATCAGCCCCAGCATTTT,NA,NA,TRBJ1-5,TRBV5-1
CASSLEMFYEQYF,TGTGCCAGCAGCTTAGAGATGTTCTACGAGCAGTACTTC,NA,few,TRBJ2-7,TRBV5-6
CASSQGLAGGQGVYEQYF,TGTGCCAGCAGCCAAGGACTAGCGGGAGGCCAAGGGGTCTACGAGCAGTACTTC,NA,NA,TRBJ2-7,TRBV21-1
CASSWASGPDNEQFF,TGCGCCAGCAGTTGGGCTAGCGGGCCTGACAATGAGCAGTTCTTC,TRBD2,NA,TRBJ2-1,TRBV4-1
CASGPGLANEQFF,TGTGCCAGTGGACCGGGACTAGCCAATGAGCAGTTCTTC,TRBD2,NA,TRBJ2-1,TRBV19
CASSFDPPGQGFDTQYF,TGTGCCAGCAGTTTCGACCCTCCGGGACAGGGGTTTGATACGCAGTATTTT,TRBD1,NA,TRBJ2-3,TRBV11-3
CASRRGLYNEQFF,TGTGCCAGCAGACGAGGACTCTACAATGAGCAGTTCTTC,NA,once,TRBJ2-1,TRBV28
CASSESPFGGVNEKLFF,TGTGCCAGCAGCGAGTCTCCCTTCGGGGGGGTTAATGAAAAACTGTTTTTT,NA,NA,TRBJ1-4,TRBV9
CASRQGINNEQFF,TGTGCCAGCCGACAGGGAATTAACAATGAGCAGTTCTTC,TRBD1,NA,TRBJ2-1,TRBV27
CASSLQGADNSPLHF,TGCGCCAGCAGCTTACAGGGGGCAGACAATTCACCCCTCCACTTT,TRBD1,NA,TRBJ1-6,TRBV5-1
CASSDSRTNTGELFF,TGTGCCAGCAGTGATTCTAGAACGAACACCGGGGAGCTGTTTTTT,NA,NA,TRBJ2-2,TRBV2
CASRGDRGRYNSPLHF,TGTGCCAGCAGGGGGGACAGGGGGCGGTATAATTCACCCCTCCACTTT,TRBD1,NA,TRBJ1-6,TRBV11-2
CASRANTKGQETQYF,TGCGCCAGCAGGGCCAACACTAAGGGGCAAGAGACCCAGTACTTC,NA,NA,TRBJ2-5,TRBV5-1